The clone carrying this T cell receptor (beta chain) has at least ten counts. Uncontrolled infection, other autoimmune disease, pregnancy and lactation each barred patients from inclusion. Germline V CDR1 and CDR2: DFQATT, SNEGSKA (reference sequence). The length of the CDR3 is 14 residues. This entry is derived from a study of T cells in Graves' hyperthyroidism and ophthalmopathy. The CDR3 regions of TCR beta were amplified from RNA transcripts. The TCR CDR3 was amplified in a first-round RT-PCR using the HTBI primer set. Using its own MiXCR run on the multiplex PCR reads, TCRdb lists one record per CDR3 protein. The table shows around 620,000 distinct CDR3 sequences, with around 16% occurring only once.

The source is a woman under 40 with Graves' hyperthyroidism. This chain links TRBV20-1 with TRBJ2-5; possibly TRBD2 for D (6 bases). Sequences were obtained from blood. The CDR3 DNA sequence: TGCAGCGCACGCCTAGCGATTGACCAAGAGACCCAGTACTTC. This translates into CSARLAIDQETQYF.